A single sample gave rise to the 18 T cell receptor beta chains below, sequenced in a study of T cell responses to AZD1222 COVID-19 vaccine (dated by TCRdb to the early 2020s). What the time point label conveys for this sample: baseline before first vaccination. Libraries were prepared through the immunoSEQ multiplex PCR assay. The source is immuneACCESS, and TCRdb retained only in-frame sequences with V and J called. Part of the clones is not carried over; for the studies checked, unresolved V genes explain less than half of this, and the remainder is unexplained. The sample has roughly 96,000 clones on record, 90% of them singletons. The ten most abundant clones make up approximately 27% of the sample. Specimen: peripheral blood, collected on day 0 of AZD1222 vaccination. The receptors stem from an adult in good health.

The chain employs TRBV19 and TRBJ2-2; D gene ambiguous. There are 14 residues in the CDR3. CDR1 and CDR2 from the germline V gene are LNHDA and SQIVND (reference sequence). Deletions cut 1 base from V and 8 bases from J, with 11 bases between. The CDR3 nucleotides read TGTGCCAGTAGTATAGGATCAATTAAGGGGGAGCTGTTTTTT. Translation gives CASSIGSIKGELFF.

This rearrangement joins TRBV27 to TRBJ1-3; maybe TRBD1 (5 bases). Germline V gene lookup returns CDR1 MNHEY and CDR2 SMNVEV (reference sequence). The CDR3 is made up of 15 amino acids. Trimming removed 6 bases from V and 0 bases from J, with 12 bases in between. Here the CDR3 reads CASRGPATSGNTIYF. In nucleotides, the CDR3 is TGTGCCAGCAGGGGACCGGCCACCTCTGGAAACACCATATATTTT.

The rearrangement uses TRBV13 and TRBJ2-2; 8 bases line up with TRBD2. V shed 10 bases and J 6 bases; nucleotides not matched to a gene: 10. There are 14 residues in the CDR3. CDR1 and CDR2 (germline): PRHDT, FYEKMQ (reference sequence). This CDR3 is CATTREGRAGELFF. As DNA, the CDR3 is TGTGCCACTACTCGGGAGGGCCGGGCCGGGGAGCTGTTTTTT.

This chain uses TRBV6-1 with TRBJ2-2, with D perhaps matching TRBD1 (5 bases). Germline assignment: CDR1 MNHNS and CDR2 SASEGT. CDR3 size: 14 residues. Trimming left V 2 bases short and J 7 bases short, with 11 bases between. The CDR3 DNA sequence: TGTGCCAGCAGTGAACCAGGGAATGGCGGGGAGCTGTTTTTT. Protein sequence: CASSEPGNGGELFF.

The table lists this clone with a few counts. The CDR3 sequence: CASSLGAGELFF. The CDR3 DNA is TGTGCCAGCAGCCTAGGGGCCGGGGAGCTGTTTTTT. The chain has TRBV5-6 and TRBJ2-2; D is perhaps TRBD1 (5 bases). Trimming removed 4 bases at V and 6 bases at J, with 7 bases between. CDR1 SGHDT and CDR2 YYEEEE come from the germline V gene. This CDR3 has 12 amino acids.

The chain carries TRBV6-2 or TRBV6-3 and TRBJ2-1; D uncertain. Deletions cut 5 bases from V and 0 bases from J, with 11 bases between. Germline V gives CDR1 MNHEY, CDR2 SVGEGT. There are 15 residues in the CDR3. The CDR3 coding sequence is TGTGCCAGCAGTCCGGACCTAAGCTCCTACAATGAGCAGTTCTTC. This encodes CASSPDLSSYNEQFF.

The chain combines TRBV9 with TRBJ2-2, with D perhaps matching TRBD2 (5 bases). V lost 0 bases and J 6 bases, leaving 15 bases between the germline ends. The CDR3 sequence is 16 residues long. Germline-derived CDR1 and CDR2 are SGDLS and YYNGEE. CDR3 coding DNA: TGTGCCAGCAGCGTAGACGTGACACTGGGAGCCGGGGAGCTGTTTTTT. Amino acid sequence: CASSVDVTLGAGELFF.

J is TRBJ2-4 and V is TRBV6-5; tentative D call: TRBD1 (5 bases). Germline V lookup: CDR1 MNHEY, CDR2 SVGAGI. The CDR3 totals 15 residues. Trimming left V 6 bases short and J 3 bases short, with 15 bases between. CDR3 nucleotides: TGTGCCAGCAGCCTTATCAGGGTAGGCAAAAACATTCAGTACTTC. Its protein product is CASSLIRVGKNIQYF.

This chain links TRBV5-8 with TRBJ1-4; D not certain. The CDR3 totals 15 residues. V was shortened by 4 bases and J by 2 bases, with 12 bases between the two germline ends. The germline V gene encodes CDR1 SGHTS and CDR2 YDEGEE. DNA for the CDR3: TGTGCCAGCAGCCACCGGGGAATTACTAATGAAAAACTGTTTTTT. Protein product: CASSHRGITNEKLFF. The full variable domain, in which reference TRBV5-8 and TRBJ1-4 provide the parts outside the CDR3, is EAGVTQSPTHLIKTRGQQATLRCSPISGHTSVYWYQQALGLGLQFLLWYDEGEERNRGNFPPRFSGRQFPNYSSELNVNALELEDSALYLCASSHRGITNEKLFFGSGTQLSVL.

This chain joins TRBV4-1 and TRBJ2-7; TRBD2 is a possible D gene (6 bases). Trimming stripped 5 bases from V and 1 base from J, with 12 bases between. The CDR3 covers 14 residues. Germline values: CDR1 MGHRA, CDR2 YSYEKL. The CDR3 sequence: CASSFVSGSYEQYF. The CDR3 bases are TGCGCCAGCAGCTTTGTTAGCGGATCCTACGAGCAGTACTTC.

J is TRBJ2-7 and V is TRBV28; 8 nucleotides align to TRBD1. Trimming cost V 7 bases and J 5 bases; bases outside gene matches: 13. CDR1 and CDR2 from the germline V gene are MDHEN and SYDVKM. This CDR3 comprises 15 residues. CDR3 loop: CASTQQSGQGDEQYF. DNA of the CDR3: TGTGCCAGCACCCAACAGAGCGGACAGGGAGACGAGCAGTACTTC.

This chain joins TRBV10-1 and TRBJ2-3; 9 bases agree with TRBD1. This CDR3 contains 14 residues. Trimming removed 6 bases from V and 5 bases from J; junction bases left unmatched: 6. Germline lookup yields CDR1 WNHNN and CDR2 SYGVQD (reference sequence). The CDR3 reads CASSTGGEGDTQYF. The CDR3 DNA reads as TGCGCCAGCAGCACAGGGGGCGAGGGAGATACGCAGTATTTT.

The rearrangement uses TRBV9 and TRBJ2-1, with 10 nucleotides matching TRBD2. CDR1 is SGDLS, CDR2 YYNGEE, per germline. The J segment lost 5 bases and the V segment lost 3 bases, leaving 8 bases of the junction unmatched. This CDR3 has 16 amino acids. DNA for the CDR3: TGTGCCAGCAGCGCGTTACTAGCGGGGAAAGACAATGAGCAGTTCTTC. Translating gives CASSALLAGKDNEQFF.

The chain couples TRBV30 to TRBJ2-5; TRBD1 matches at 7 bases. J was trimmed by 3 bases and V by 0 bases; bases with no gene match: 1. Germline CDR1 is GTSNPN and CDR2 is SVGIG (reference sequence). This CDR3 spans 13 amino acids. CDR3: CAWSVGQKETQYF. The CDR3 bases are TGTGCCTGGAGTGTGGGACAGAAAGAGACCCAGTACTTC.

The V and J genes are TRBV28 and TRBJ2-7; 7 bases align to TRBD1. With V trimmed by 7 bases and J by 4 bases, 4 bases remained unmatched. CDR1 and CDR2 from the germline V gene are MDHEN and SYDVKM. This CDR3 comprises 12 residues. CDR3 DNA: TGTGCCAGCACCAGGGACAGATACGAGCAGTACTTC. Its protein product is CASTRDRYEQYF.

The chain employs TRBV2 and TRBJ2-5; 9 positions agree with TRBD1. The germline V gene has CDR1 SNHLY and CDR2 FYNNEI. With 9 bases clipped from V and 1 base from J, the junction kept 6 bases outside the gene matches. This CDR3 contains 14 residues. The CDR3 reads CASELQGAQETQYF. The CDR3 DNA is TGTGCCAGTGAGTTACAGGGGGCCCAAGAGACCCAGTACTTC. The full variable domain, completed using reference TRBV2 and TRBJ2-5, is EPEVTQTPSHQVTQMGQEVILRCVPISNHLYFYWYRQILGQKVEFLVSFYNNEISEKSEIFDDQFSVERPDGSNFTLKIRSTKLEDSAMYFCASELQGAQETQYFGPGTRLLVL.

The V gene is TRBV28, the J gene TRBJ1-1; D is uncertain. CDR3 length: 13 amino acids. Germline loops: CDR1 MDHEN, CDR2 SYDVKM. Trimming stripped 4 bases from V and 1 base from J, with 7 bases between. The CDR3 coding sequence is TGTGCCAGCAGTTCCGGGTCGAACACTGAAGCTTTCTTT. This translates into CASSSGSNTEAFF.

This chain uses TRBV7-6 with TRBJ2-7; either TRBD1 or TRBD2 may fit D (5 bases each). Germline CDR1 SGHVS, CDR2 FNYEAQ. The CDR3 covers 18 residues. V lost 5 bases and J lost 0, with 23 bases in between. The CDR3 loop is CASSRNGATKLSSYEQYF. CDR3 nucleotide sequence: TGTGCCAGCAGCCGGAACGGGGCTACCAAGTTAAGCTCCTACGAGCAGTACTTC.